The entry that follows covers one T cell receptor (beta chain) sequence. The source of the sample is a study of immune cell composition in non-small cell lung cancer. Study details: Most cases were lung adenocarcinoma or squamous cell carcinoma.

The CDR3 consists of 13 residues. In germline, CDR1 is SGHVS, CDR2 FNYEAQ. V lost 3 bases to trimming and J lost 6 bases; unmatched junction nucleotides: 1. Repertoires were generated with immunoSEQ multiplex PCR, while TCRdb's copy carries only in-frame clones and drops some. The table shows approximately 3,000 clones, with roughly 74% occurring only once. The sample comprised lung tumor tissue. This TCR came from a human donor with non-small cell lung cancer. V gene TRBV7-6 combines with J gene TRBJ2-1; 8 bases line up with TRBD1. The CDR3 coding sequence is TGTGCCAGCAGCTTCACAGGGGGCAATGAGCAGTTCTTC. This sequence encodes CASSFTGGNEQFF.